This T cell receptor (beta chain) was sequenced for a study of blood T cell repertoires in COVID-19. Germline assignment: CDR1 SQVTM and CDR2 ANQGSEA. The junction had 7 bases not matched to a gene; V was cut back by 7 bases and J by 4 bases. The CDR3 length is 13 residues. Here immunoSEQ multiplex PCR was the method, and the copy in TCRdb shows in-frame clones only, minus some. The data show 300,000 to 500,000 clones, 88% seen once. The sequenced sample was PBMCs or T cells enriched from blood (not recorded which). This TCR was recovered from a woman aged 25 to 39 with acute COVID-19. The chain combines TRBV29-1 with TRBJ1-1; 9 nucleotides line up with TRBD1. CDR3 nucleotides: TGCAGCGCCCTACGGGACAGGGCCACTGAAGCTTTCTTT. Translating it yields CSALRDRATEAFF.